This T cell receptor (beta chain) was profiled in a study of blood T cell repertoires in COVID-19. This CDR3 has 12 residues. Between the trimmed V and J ends, which lost 7 bases and 1 base, there was a span of 10 bases. Germline V gives CDR1 SQVTM, CDR2 ANQGSEA. Assay: immunoSEQ multiplex PCR; the TCRdb copy retains only in-frame clones and omits some. The table lists around 50,000 clones, roughly four fifths of them singletons. This chain links TRBV29-1 with TRBJ1-1; possibly TRBD1 for D (5 bases). Sequencing was carried out using peripheral blood. This clonotype was sampled from a woman aged 80 or over with acute or convalescent COVID-19. DNA for the CDR3: TGCAGCGGGACATTTGGGAACACTGAAGCTTTCTTT. Translated, it gives CSGTFGNTEAFF.